Each of the 21 T cell receptor beta chains below was sequenced from the same sample in a study of vaccination effects on CD4 cells after COVID-19. Antigen-specific CD4+ T cells expanded by the ViraFEST assay with viral peptide pools were then sequenced. Between days 10 and 11 of culture, CD4+ T cells were separated out. Vaccinated recipients, who were negative for nucleocapsid antibodies, had no history of SARS-CoV-2 infection. TCRdb's copy holds only in-frame clones and misses some; the assay was immunoSEQ multiplex PCR. The sample has 78,000 or so clones, around 81% seen once. Their antigens remain unidentified. The sample here was CD4+ T cells from PBMCs cultured with SARS-CoV-2 spike peptides, taken before COVID-19 vaccination. Receptors originate from a human donor who received a COVID-19 vaccine.

This clone was recorded once. The CDR3 DNA reads TGTGCCAGCTCACCGACAGGGGTGGGCAACTATGGCTACACCTTC. Its protein product is CASSPTGVGNYGYTF. The J gene is TRBJ1-2, the V gene TRBV18, with TRBD1 identical over 8 bases. J gave up 2 bases and V 3 bases, and 5 bases lay outside the gene matches. Germline CDR1 and CDR2: KGHSH and LQKENI. The CDR3 loop spans 15 amino acids.

This clone showed up just a few times. The V gene is TRBV12-5, the J gene TRBJ1-4; D ambiguous. CDR3 size: 19 residues. V dropped 6 bases and J dropped 6 bases, with 29 bases sitting between them. Looked up from germline, CDR1 is LGHNT and CDR2 is FRNRAP. DNA of the CDR3: TGTGCTAGTGGCCGCTCCTTAGGGTTAAGATCGGCAGGTTATGAAAAACTGTTTTTT. Its protein is CASGRSLGLRSAGYEKLFF. Drawing the rest from reference TRBV12-5 and TRBJ1-4, the complete variable domain is DARVTQTPRHKVTEMGQEVTMRCQPILGHNTVFWYRQTMMQGLELLAYFRNRAPLDDSGMPKDRFSAEMPDATLATLKIQPSEPRDSAVYFCASGRSLGLRSAGYEKLFFGSGTQLSVL.

This clone was seen more than once but under ten times. The chain has TRBV7-8 and TRBJ1-1, with D possibly being TRBD1 (6 bases). Germline-derived CDR1 and CDR2 are SGHVS and FQNEAQ. The CDR3 spans 15 residues. Trimming cost V 5 bases and J 4 bases, with 17 bases left between them. This CDR3 is CASSRERGFVTEAFF. The CDR3 DNA sequence: TGTGCCAGCAGCCGAGAGAGGGGGTTCGTCACTGAAGCTTTCTTT.

The chain couples TRBV29-1 to TRBJ2-3; the D is unclear. This CDR3 comprises 12 residues. V dropped 5 bases and J dropped 15 bases, with 21 bases sitting between them. Germline V lookup: CDR1 SQVTM, CDR2 ANQGSEA. The CDR3, as DNA: TGCAGCGTTAAATACAGCTCGAGAGGCGTTTATTTT. Protein: CSVKYSSRGVYF.

The chain employs TRBV5-8 and TRBJ2-5, with D uncertain. Trimming took 8 bases from V and 4 from J, leaving 36 bases between them. Germline assignment: CDR1 SGHTS and CDR2 YDEGEE. The CDR3 is made up of 20 amino acids. The CDR3: CASPQAISTQQTTRRETQYF. The CDR3 bases are TGTGCCAGTCCTCAGGCGATTAGTACACAACAAACTACGAGACGAGAGACCCAGTACTTC.

This chain's CDR3 is CASSSGGFGNTIYF. CDR3 nucleotides: TGTGCCAGCAGCTCAGGGGGCTTTGGAAACACCATATATTTT. This chain joins TRBV28 and TRBJ1-3; 8 positions agree with TRBD1. Germline V gene data show CDR1 as MDHEN and CDR2 as SYDVKM. Unmatched junction bases numbered 4, after V lost 6 bases and J lost 3 bases. The CDR3 is made up of 14 amino acids.

The chain is built from TRBV12-3 or TRBV12-4 and TRBJ1-6; possibly TRBD1 for D (5 bases). Trimming took 10 bases from V and 7 from J, leaving 14 bases between them. The CDR3 has 13 amino acids. CDR3: CATRQLLNSPLHF. The CDR3 bases are TGTGCCACGCGACAGCTCCTAAATTCACCCCTCCACTTT.

The genes are TRBV5-1 and TRBJ2-5; a weak D match, TRBD1 (6 bases). The CDR3 spans 14 residues. Germline loops: CDR1 SGHRS, CDR2 YFSETQ. The germline V and J ends were trimmed by 0 bases and 2 bases, with 8 bases remaining between them. CDR3 sequence reads: CASSLVGQQETQYF. The CDR3 nucleotides are TGCGCCAGCAGCTTGGTAGGACAGCAAGAGACCCAGTACTTC.

This rearrangement joins TRBV19 to TRBJ1-1; 7 nucleotides match TRBD1. The CDR3 covers 13 residues. Trimming took 2 bases from V and 6 from J; bases not matched to a gene: 3. Germline V gene data show CDR1 as LNHDA and CDR2 as SQIVND (reference sequence). The CDR3 DNA follows: TGTGCCAGTAGTATAAAGAGGGGGCCTGAAGCTTTCTTT. Translated, it gives CASSIKRGPEAFF.

The chain has TRBV5-1 and TRBJ2-1, with D tentatively TRBD1 (7 bases). The length of the CDR3 is 15 residues. Germline values: CDR1 SGHRS, CDR2 YFSETQ. The germline V and J ends were trimmed by 3 bases and 7 bases, with 17 bases remaining between them. The CDR3 spells CASSSQEGARNEQFF. CDR3 bases: TGCGCCAGCAGCTCCCAGGAGGGGGCGCGGAATGAGCAGTTCTTC. The entire variable domain, with the rest obtained from reference TRBV5-1 and TRBJ2-1, is as follows: KAGVTQTPRYLIKTRGQQVTLSCSPISGHRSVSWYQQTPGQGLQFLFEYFSETQRNKGNFPGRFSGRQFSNSRSEMNVSTLELGDSALYLCASSSQEGARNEQFFGPGTRLTVL.

This clone has only a few counts. The genes are TRBV29-1 and TRBJ2-2, with TRBD2 matching over 10 bases. The CDR3 contains 15 residues. J gave up 4 bases and V 7 bases, and 9 bases lay outside the gene matches. The V gene's germline CDR1 is SQVTM and CDR2 ANQGSEA. The CDR3 coding sequence is TGCAGCGCCTCCGGGACTAGCGTCTTCACCGGGGAGCTGTTTTTT. As protein: CSASGTSVFTGELFF.

V usage is TRBV6-1 and J usage is TRBJ2-3; 9 nucleotides match TRBD2. V trimming: 4 bases; J trimming: 0 bases; junction bases outside the gene matches: 5. CDR1 is MNHNS and CDR2 is SASEGT in the germline V gene. The CDR3 has 16 amino acids. As DNA, the CDR3 is TGTGCCAGCAGTGTAGGACTAGCGCCGAGCACAGATACGCAGTATTTT. As protein: CASSVGLAPSTDTQYF.

V is TRBV18 and J is TRBJ2-6; D may be TRBD2 (5 bases). Per germline, CDR1 KGHSH and CDR2 LQKENI. The CDR3 extends over 16 amino acids. V was cut by 6 bases and J by 3 bases, with 15 bases left in between. CDR3 bases: TGTGCCAGCTCCCCGACGTGGGGAGATGGGGCCAACGTCCTGACTTTC. Its translation is CASSPTWGDGANVLTF.

The chain uses TRBV19 and TRBJ1-2; no definite D call. In germline, CDR1 is LNHDA, CDR2 SQIVND (reference sequence). The V gene lost 7 bases and the J gene lost 0 bases, with 12 bases spanning the gap. This CDR3 contains 14 residues. CDR3 region: CASIGRAANYGYTF. The CDR3 DNA is TGTGCCAGTATCGGGAGGGCCGCTAACTATGGCTACACCTTC.

This chain connects TRBV27 to TRBJ1-1; D call uncertain. The germline gives CDR1 MNHEY, CDR2 SMNVEV (reference sequence). V lost 7 bases and J 4 bases, leaving 16 bases between the germline ends. This CDR3 is built from 14 residues. CDR3 bases: TGTGCCAGCACCCCCCACGGACCGGGCACTGAAGCTTTCTTT. Residues: CASTPHGPGTEAFF.

This chain uses TRBV4-3 with TRBJ2-3; D perhaps matches TRBD1 (9 bases). CDR1 is LGHNA, CDR2 YSLEER, per germline. The CDR3 is 15 amino acids. V was cut by 5 bases and J by 3 bases, with 15 bases left in between. CDR3 in amino acids: CASSERGTGTDTQYF. CDR3 coding DNA: TGCGCCAGCAGCGAGCGGGGGACAGGGACAGATACGCAGTATTTT.

The rearrangement uses TRBV24-1 and TRBJ2-3; 8 nucleotides match TRBD2. Germline-derived CDR1 and CDR2 are KGHDR and SFDVKD. The CDR3 is 16 residues long. V was clipped by 7 bases and J by 2 bases; unmatched bases: 10. The CDR3 here is CATSVGGRGVTDTQYF. The CDR3 region has the DNA TGTGCCACCAGCGTCGGAGGGCGGGGGGTCACAGATACGCAGTATTTT.

This clone was seen a few times. This rearrangement joins TRBV27 to TRBJ1-5; D is unresolved. Germline V gene data show CDR1 as MNHEY and CDR2 as SMNVEV (reference sequence). CDR3 size: 12 residues. Trimming removed 3 bases from V and 4 bases from J, with 4 bases in between. The CDR3 nucleotides read TGTGCCAGCAGTTTGGGGAATCAGCCCCAGCATTTT. It is translated as CASSLGNQPQHF.

In its sample, this clone was seen a few times. The V gene is TRBV6-5, the J gene TRBJ1-1; D is perhaps TRBD1 (5 bases). V lost 6 bases and J lost 2, with 13 bases in between. CDR3 length: 14 amino acids. Per the germline V gene, CDR1 is MNHEY and CDR2 is SVGAGI. As DNA, the CDR3 is TGTGCCAGCAGCTCAGGGATTTTCAACACTGAAGCTTTCTTT. Translating gives CASSSGIFNTEAFF.

This sequence joins TRBV7-9 and TRBJ2-3; D uncertain. CDR1 and CDR2 from the germline V gene are SEHNR and FQNEAQ (reference sequence). The V and J ends lost 1 base and 0 bases respectively, with 11 bases between them. The CDR3 runs to 16 residues. CDR3 amino acids: CASSLGSSSSTDTQYF. CDR3 sequence (DNA): TGTGCCAGCAGCTTAGGGAGTAGTTCGAGCACAGATACGCAGTATTTT.

The rearrangement uses TRBV6-5 and TRBJ1-2, with 8 positions matching TRBD1. V lost 6 bases to trimming and J lost 2 bases; unmatched junction nucleotides: 5. Germline-derived CDR1 and CDR2 are MNHEY and SVGAGI. The CDR3 loop spans 14 amino acids. In DNA form, the CDR3 reads TGTGCCAGCAGCGCGACAGGGGCGAACTATGGCTACACCTTC. This gives the protein CASSATGANYGYTF.